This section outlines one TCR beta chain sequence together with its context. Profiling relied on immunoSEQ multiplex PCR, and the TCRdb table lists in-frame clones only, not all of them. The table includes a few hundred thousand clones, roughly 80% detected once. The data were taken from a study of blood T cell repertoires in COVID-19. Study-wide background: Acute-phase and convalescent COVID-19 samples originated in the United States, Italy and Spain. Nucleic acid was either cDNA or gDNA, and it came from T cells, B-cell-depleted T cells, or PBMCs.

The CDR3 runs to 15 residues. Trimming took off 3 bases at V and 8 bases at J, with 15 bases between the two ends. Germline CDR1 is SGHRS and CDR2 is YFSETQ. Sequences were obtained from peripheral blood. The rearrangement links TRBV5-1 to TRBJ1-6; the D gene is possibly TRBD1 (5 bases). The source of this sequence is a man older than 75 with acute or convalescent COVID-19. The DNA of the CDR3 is TGCGCCAGCAGCTACTCCCAGGGCCGTGATTCACCCCTCCACTTT. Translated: CASSYSQGRDSPLHF.